What follows are 2 T cell receptor beta chains derived from one specimen sequenced in a study of control samples from healthy donors and cancer patients. Data came from immunoSEQ multiplex PCR; TCRdb stores just in-frame clones and leaves some out. The sample contains 90,000 to 120,000 clones, approximately 80% of which appear only once. Sequenced sample: blood. The source is a man between 18 and 29 years old in good health.

The chain combines TRBV2 with TRBJ2-7, with D possibly matching TRBD1 (5 bases). The germline V and J ends were trimmed by 5 bases and 3 bases, with 11 bases remaining between them. The CDR3 has 13 amino acids. From germline, CDR1 is SNHLY and CDR2 FYNNEI. This CDR3 is CASSRVTDYEQYF. The CDR3 DNA sequence: TGTGCCAGCAGTCGAGTGACAGACTACGAGCAGTACTTC.

The chain joins TRBV29-1 to TRBJ1-4, with a possible D match to TRBD1 (5 bases). The germline V gene encodes CDR1 SQVTM and CDR2 ANQGSEA. This CDR3 has 14 amino acids. Trimming removed 4 bases from V and 4 bases from J, with 13 bases in between. In DNA form, the CDR3 reads TGCAGCGTTGCTGGGTCGGGGGTTAATGAAAAACTGTTTTTT. The encoded protein is CSVAGSGVNEKLFF.